The source of this T cell receptor (beta chain) is a study of blood T cell repertoires in COVID-19. Across the study: Sites across the United States, Italy and Spain contributed samples from acute and convalescent COVID-19.

Per the original methods: Amplification of reference gene primers provided the estimated nucleated cell counts. The data were produced by immunoSEQ multiplex PCR, yet TCRdb's version contains in-frame clones alone and is incomplete. That table gives V, J and clone size, and the DNA gave D and trimming. The table shows fewer than 100,000 clones, with more than 75% occurring only once. Concerning this clone: Within the sample, other DNA sequences also encode this same CDR3.

Sequencing was performed on peripheral blood. The TCR sequence derives from a human donor in a cohort sampled during active COVID-19.

CDR3 coding DNA: TGTGCCAGCAGCTTAGACAGGGGGCAGCCCCAGCATTTT. Amino acids: CASSLDRGQPQHF. The chain uses TRBV7-8 and TRBJ1-5; 8 positions agree with TRBD1. CDR1 and CDR2 (germline): SGHVS, FQNEAQ. The V segment lost 1 base and the J segment 7 bases; nucleotides outside the gene matches: 0. CDR3 size: 13 residues.